This T cell receptor beta chain was sequenced in a study of breast tumors, draining lymph nodes, adjacent tissues. Study results and caveats: The data were judged consistent with most tumor T cells coming from lymph node and expanding in tumor. Tumor TCR diversity was below lymph nodes but above nontumor tissue. Luminal-like breast cancer showed significantly greater tumor-nontumor repertoire similarity than basal-like breast cancer did. The lymph node origin of tumor T cells was framed as consistent with a hypothesis, not demonstrated.

Axillary draining lymph nodes of breast cancer patients supplied the node samples. TCRdb re-derived calls from the multiplex PCR reads in MiXCR, one entry per CDR3 protein. This table holds roughly 86,000 distinct CDR3 sequences, roughly 20% found once. This clonotype is a singleton in its sample. Its cognate antigen is unknown. The V end lost 5 bases, the J end lost 0 bases, and 7 bases lay between the germline ends. CDR1 is SGHAT, CDR2 FQNNGV, per germline. The length of the CDR3 is 13 residues. This clonotype was sampled from a female donor with breast cancer. Some clones in this sample may be carry-over from other donors' samples. The sample taken for sequencing was axillary lymph node tissue. This chain uses TRBV11-2 with TRBJ1-1, with D uncertain. The CDR3 protein is CASSQQMNTEAFF. CDR3 DNA: TGTGCCAGCAGCCAACAAATGAACACTGAAGCTTTCTTT.